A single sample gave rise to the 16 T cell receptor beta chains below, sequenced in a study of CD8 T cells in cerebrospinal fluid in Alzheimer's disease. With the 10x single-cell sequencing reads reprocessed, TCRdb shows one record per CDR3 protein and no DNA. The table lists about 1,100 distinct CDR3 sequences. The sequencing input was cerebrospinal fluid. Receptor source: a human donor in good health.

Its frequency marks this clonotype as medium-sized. The CDR3 sequence: CASSTGRNNEQFF. The chain recombines TRBV27 with TRBJ2-1; TCRdb proposes TRBD1, but this gene call is untestable without DNA. Germline V lookup: CDR1 MNHEY, CDR2 SMNVEV (reference sequence). The CDR3 has 13 residues.

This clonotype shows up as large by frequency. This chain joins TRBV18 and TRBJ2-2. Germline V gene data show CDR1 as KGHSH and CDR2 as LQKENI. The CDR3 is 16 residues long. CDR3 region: CASSMTLNANTGELFF.

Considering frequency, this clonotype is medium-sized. This CDR3 reads CASSSEGSGGYTF. J is TRBJ1-2 and V is TRBV11-2. The CDR3 totals 13 residues. Germline V gene sequence: CDR1 SGHAT, CDR2 FQNNGV.

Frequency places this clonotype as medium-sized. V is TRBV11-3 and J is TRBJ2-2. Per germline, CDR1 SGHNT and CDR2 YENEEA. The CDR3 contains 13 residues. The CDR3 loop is CASSSTVWGELFF.

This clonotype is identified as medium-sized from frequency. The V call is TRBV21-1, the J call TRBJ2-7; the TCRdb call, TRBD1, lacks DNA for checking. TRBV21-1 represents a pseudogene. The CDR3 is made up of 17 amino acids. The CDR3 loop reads CASSKVGEGARTYEQYF.

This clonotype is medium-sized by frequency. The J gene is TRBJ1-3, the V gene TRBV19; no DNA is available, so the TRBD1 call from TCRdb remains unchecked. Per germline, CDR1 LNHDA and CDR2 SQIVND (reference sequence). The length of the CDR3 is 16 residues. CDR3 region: CASSTITGTTGNTIYF.

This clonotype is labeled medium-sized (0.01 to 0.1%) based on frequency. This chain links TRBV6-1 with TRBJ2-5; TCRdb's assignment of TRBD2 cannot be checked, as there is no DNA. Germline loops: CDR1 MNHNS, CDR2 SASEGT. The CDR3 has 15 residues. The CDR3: CASRPTSGGGETQYF.

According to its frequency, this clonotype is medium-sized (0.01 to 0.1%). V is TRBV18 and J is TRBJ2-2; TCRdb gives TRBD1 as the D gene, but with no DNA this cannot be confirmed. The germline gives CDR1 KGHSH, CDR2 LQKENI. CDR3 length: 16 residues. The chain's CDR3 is CASSSPGQGAIGELFF.

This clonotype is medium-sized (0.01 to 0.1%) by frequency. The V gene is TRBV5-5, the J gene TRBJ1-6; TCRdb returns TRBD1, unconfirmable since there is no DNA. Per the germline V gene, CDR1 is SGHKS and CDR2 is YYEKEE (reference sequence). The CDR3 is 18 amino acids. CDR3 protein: CASQHYDRSSSYNSPLHF.

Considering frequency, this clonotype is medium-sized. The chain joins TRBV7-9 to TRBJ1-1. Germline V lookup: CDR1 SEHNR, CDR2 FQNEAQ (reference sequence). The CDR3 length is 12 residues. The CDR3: CASSLVVTEAFF.

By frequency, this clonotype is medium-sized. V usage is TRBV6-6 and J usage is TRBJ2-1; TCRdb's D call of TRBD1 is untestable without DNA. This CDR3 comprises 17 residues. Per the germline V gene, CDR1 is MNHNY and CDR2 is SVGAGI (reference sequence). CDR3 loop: CASSYPQTGVSYNEQFF.

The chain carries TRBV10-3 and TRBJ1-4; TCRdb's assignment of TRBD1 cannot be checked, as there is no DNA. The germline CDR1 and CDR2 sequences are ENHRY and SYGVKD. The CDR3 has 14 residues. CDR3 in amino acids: CAISDSGGEEKLFF.

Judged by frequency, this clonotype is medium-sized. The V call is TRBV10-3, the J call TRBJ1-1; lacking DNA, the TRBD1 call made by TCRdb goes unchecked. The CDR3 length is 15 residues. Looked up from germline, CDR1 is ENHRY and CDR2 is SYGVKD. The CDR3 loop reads CAISEMTDVNTEAFF.

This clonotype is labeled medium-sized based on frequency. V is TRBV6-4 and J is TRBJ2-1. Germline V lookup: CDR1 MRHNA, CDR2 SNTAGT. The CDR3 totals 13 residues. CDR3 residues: CASSLNGYGEQFF.

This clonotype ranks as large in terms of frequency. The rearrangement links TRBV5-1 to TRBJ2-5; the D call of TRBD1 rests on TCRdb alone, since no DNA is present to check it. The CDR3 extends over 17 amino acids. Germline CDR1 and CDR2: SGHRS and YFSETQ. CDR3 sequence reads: CASSSSPPGGGQETQYF.

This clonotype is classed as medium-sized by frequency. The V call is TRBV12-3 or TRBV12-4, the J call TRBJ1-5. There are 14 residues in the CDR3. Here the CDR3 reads CASSLASTNQPQHF.